This T cell receptor beta chain was retrieved from a study of blood T cell repertoires in COVID-19. Study information: The United States, Italy and Spain were the sources of the acute and convalescent COVID-19 samples.

Assignment of participants to cohorts was predicated upon participant-reported clinical history. A COVID-19 case was met by exposed participants within 2 weeks before study entry. Repertoires were generated with immunoSEQ multiplex PCR, while TCRdb's copy carries only in-frame clones and drops some. The sample records 210,000 or so clones, approximately 88% being singletons. Sequenced material: PBMCs or T cells enriched from blood (not recorded which). This receptor was obtained from a woman aged 25 to 45 who had been exposed to COVID-19.

In DNA, the CDR3 is TGTGCCAGCAGTGGGGACAGGGGAAGCGGGAAGTGGACTAATGAAAAACTGTTTTTT. Its translation is CASSGDRGSGKWTNEKLFF. The rearrangement joins TRBV2 to TRBJ1-4; 10 bases fit TRBD1. This CDR3 spans 19 amino acids. The V gene's germline CDR1 is SNHLY and CDR2 FYNNEI. V was pared by 4 bases and J by 2 bases, with 13 bases of the junction left unmatched. The complete variable domain, with remaining parts taken from reference TRBV2 and TRBJ1-4, reads EPEVTQTPSHQVTQMGQEVILRCVPISNHLYFYWYRQILGQKVEFLVSFYNNEISEKSEIFDDQFSVERPDGSNFTLKIRSTKLEDSAMYFCASSGDRGSGKWTNEKLFFGSGTQLSVL.